Below, one T cell receptor beta chain is given with its context. Its specificity is not known. This entry is derived from a study of T cell repertoires in cytomegalovirus infection. At the level of the study: CMV infection and matching HLA type were both indicated by public TCR beta signatures. Overall study results and limits: The ex vivo response was dominated by HLA-C-restricted CMV-specific TCR beta clonotypes.

TCRdb fed the reads into MiXCR, producing one record per CDR3 protein. The table includes 150,000 to 200,000 distinct CDR3 sequences, approximately 18% detected once. V lost 5 bases and J 6 bases, leaving 14 bases between the germline ends. The CDR3 covers 14 residues. Germline V CDR1 and CDR2: LNHNV, YYDKDF (reference sequence). V is TRBV15 and J is TRBJ2-1, with D perhaps matching TRBD2 (5 bases). The sample comprised CD8+ T cells from PBMCs. The TCR was taken from a human donor in good health (CMV status not recorded). Some clones in this sample may be carry-over from other donors' samples. The CDR3 spells CATSVGLSTNEQFF. CDR3 bases: TGTGCCACCAGCGTAGGACTTAGCACCAATGAGCAGTTCTTC.